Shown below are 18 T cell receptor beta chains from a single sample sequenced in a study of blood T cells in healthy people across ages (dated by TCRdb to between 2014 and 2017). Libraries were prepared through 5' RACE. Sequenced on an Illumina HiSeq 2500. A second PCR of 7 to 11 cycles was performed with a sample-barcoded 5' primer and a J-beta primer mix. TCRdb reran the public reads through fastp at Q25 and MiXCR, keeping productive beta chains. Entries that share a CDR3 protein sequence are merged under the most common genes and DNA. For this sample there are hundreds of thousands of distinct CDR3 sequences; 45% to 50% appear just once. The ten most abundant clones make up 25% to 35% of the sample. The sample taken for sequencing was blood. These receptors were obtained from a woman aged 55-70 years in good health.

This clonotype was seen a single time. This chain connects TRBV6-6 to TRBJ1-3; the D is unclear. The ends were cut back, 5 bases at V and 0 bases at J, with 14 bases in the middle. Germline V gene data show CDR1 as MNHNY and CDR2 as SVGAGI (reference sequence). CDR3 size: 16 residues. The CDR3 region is CASSPLDSASGNTIYF. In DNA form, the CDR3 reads TGTGCCAGCAGTCCACTGGACTCGGCCTCTGGAAACACCATATATTTT.

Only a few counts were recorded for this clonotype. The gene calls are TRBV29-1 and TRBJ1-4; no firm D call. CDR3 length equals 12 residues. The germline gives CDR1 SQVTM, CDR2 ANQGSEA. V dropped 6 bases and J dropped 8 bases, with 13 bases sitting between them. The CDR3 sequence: CSVHPKEEKLFF. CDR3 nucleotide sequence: TGCAGCGTGCACCCTAAGGAAGAAAAACTGTTTTTT.

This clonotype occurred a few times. In nucleotides, the CDR3 is TGTGCCAGCAGATCGTCGGTAGCGGGGTACAATGAGCAGTTCTTC. It translates to CASRSSVAGYNEQFF. The chain has TRBV7-2 and TRBJ2-1, with TRBD2 matching 8 bases. Germline V lookup: CDR1 SGHTA, CDR2 FQGNSA. There are 15 residues in the CDR3. V dropped 6 bases and J dropped 4; count of bases not matched to a gene: 8. The complete variable domain, with remaining parts taken from reference TRBV7-2 and TRBJ2-1, reads GAGVSQSPSNKVTEKGKDVELRCDPISGHTALYWYRQSLGQGLEFLIYFQGNSAPDKSGLPSDRFSAERTGGSVSTLTIQRTQQEDSAVYLCASRSSVAGYNEQFFGPGTRLTVL.

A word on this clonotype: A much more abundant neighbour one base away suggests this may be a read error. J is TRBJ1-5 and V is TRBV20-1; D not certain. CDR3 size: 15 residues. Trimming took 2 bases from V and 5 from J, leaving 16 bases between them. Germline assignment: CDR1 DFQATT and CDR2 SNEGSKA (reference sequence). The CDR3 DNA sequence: TGCAGTGCTAGAAAAGGTGGAATGAGCGATCAGCCCCAGCATTTT. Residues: CSARKGGMSDQPQHF.

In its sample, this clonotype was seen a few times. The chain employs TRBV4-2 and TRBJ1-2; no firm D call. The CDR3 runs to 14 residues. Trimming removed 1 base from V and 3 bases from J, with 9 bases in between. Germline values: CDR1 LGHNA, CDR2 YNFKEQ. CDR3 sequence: CASSQGWADYGYTF. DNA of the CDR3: TGTGCCAGCAGCCAAGGTTGGGCTGACTATGGCTACACCTTC.

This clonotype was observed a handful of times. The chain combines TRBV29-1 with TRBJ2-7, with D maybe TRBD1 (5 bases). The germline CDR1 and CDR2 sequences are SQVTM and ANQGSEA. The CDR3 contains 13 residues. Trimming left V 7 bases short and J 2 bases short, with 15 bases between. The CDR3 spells CSAVWGSAYEQYF. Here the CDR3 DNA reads TGCAGCGCGGTATGGGGCAGCGCCTACGAGCAGTACTTC.

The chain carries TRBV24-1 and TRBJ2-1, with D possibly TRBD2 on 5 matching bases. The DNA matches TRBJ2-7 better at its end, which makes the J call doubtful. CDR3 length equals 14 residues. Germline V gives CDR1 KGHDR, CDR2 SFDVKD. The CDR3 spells CATSDRETYNEQYF. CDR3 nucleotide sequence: TGTGCCACCAGTGACCGGGAAACATACAATGAGCAGTACTTC.

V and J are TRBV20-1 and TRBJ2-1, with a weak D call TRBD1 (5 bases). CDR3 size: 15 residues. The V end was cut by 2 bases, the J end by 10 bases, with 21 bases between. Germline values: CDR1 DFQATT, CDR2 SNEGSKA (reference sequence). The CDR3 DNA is TGCAGTGCTAGAAACCCAGGACAAGATTCTTACGAGCAGTTCTTC. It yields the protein CSARNPGQDSYEQFF.

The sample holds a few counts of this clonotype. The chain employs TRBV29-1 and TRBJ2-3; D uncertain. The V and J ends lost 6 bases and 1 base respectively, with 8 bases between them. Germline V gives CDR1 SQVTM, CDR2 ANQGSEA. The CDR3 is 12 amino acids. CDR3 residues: CSVAIGTDTQYF. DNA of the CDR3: TGCAGCGTGGCAATCGGCACAGATACGCAGTATTTT.

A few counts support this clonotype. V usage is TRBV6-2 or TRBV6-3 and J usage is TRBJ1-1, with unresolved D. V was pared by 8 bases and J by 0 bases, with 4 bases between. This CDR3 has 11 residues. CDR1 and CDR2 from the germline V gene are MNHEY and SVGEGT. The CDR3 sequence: CASGLNTEAFF. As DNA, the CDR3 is TGTGCCAGCGGCCTGAACACTGAAGCTTTCTTT.

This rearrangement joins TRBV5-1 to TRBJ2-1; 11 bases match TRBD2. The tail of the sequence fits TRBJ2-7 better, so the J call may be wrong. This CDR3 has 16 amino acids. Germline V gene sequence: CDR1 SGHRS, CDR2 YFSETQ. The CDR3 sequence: CASSLEGLAAYNEQYF. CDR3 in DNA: TGCGCCAGCAGCTTGGAGGGACTAGCGGCGTACAATGAGCAGTACTTC.

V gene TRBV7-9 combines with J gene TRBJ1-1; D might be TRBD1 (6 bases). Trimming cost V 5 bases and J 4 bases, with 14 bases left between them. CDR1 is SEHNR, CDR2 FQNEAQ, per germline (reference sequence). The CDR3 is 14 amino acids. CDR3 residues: CASSMQGSRTEAFF. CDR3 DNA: TGTGCCAGCAGCATGCAGGGGTCCCGCACTGAAGCTTTCTTT.

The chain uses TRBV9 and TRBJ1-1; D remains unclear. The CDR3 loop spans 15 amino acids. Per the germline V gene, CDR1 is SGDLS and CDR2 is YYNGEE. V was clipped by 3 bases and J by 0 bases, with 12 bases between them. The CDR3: CASSAGPGVNTEAFF. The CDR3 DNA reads TGTGCCAGCAGCGCCGGACCGGGCGTGAACACTGAAGCTTTCTTT.

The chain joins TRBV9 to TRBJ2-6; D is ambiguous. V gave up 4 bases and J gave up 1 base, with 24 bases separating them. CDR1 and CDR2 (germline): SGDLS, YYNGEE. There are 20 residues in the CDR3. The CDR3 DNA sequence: TGTGCCAGCAGCCGTCGATTGCCTAAGGTTGGAGCGTCTGGGGCCAACGTCCTGACTTTC. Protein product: CASSRRLPKVGASGANVLTF.

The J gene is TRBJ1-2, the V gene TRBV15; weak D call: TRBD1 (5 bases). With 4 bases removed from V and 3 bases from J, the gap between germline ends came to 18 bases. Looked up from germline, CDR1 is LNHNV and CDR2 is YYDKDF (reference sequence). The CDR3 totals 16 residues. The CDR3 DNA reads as TGTGCCACCAGCACCAGGGACCGAACAACCGACTATGGCTACACCTTC. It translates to CATSTRDRTTDYGYTF.

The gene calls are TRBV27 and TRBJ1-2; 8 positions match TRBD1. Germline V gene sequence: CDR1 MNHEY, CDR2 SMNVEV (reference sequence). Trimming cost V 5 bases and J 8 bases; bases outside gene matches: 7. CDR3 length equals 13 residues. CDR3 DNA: TGTGCCAGCAGTCAACAGGGGGTCAAGGGCTACACCTTC. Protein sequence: CASSQQGVKGYTF.

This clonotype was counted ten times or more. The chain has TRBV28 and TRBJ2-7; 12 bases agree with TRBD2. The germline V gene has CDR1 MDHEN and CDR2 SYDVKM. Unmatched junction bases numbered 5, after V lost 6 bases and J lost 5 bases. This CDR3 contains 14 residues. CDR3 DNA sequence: TGTGCCAGCAGGACTAGCGGGGGTGGGCACGAGCAGTACTTC. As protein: CASRTSGGGHEQYF.

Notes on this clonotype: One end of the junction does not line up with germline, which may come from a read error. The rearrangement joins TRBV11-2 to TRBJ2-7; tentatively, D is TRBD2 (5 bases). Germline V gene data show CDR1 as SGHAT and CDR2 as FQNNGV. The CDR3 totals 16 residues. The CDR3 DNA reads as TGTGCCAGCGGCTTAGTCTCAGCTAGCAGCGGCTACGAGCAGTACTTC. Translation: CASGLVSASSGYEQYF.